The entry below gives a single T cell receptor (beta chain) sequence along with its context. Its antigen target is currently unknown. No much larger clonotype is one base removed from it; base qualities were not supplied. The data were taken from a study of T cell changes during pregnancy in multiple sclerosis (dated by TCRdb to about 2019). Notes on the research overall: In women with multiple sclerosis, the researchers looked at how the T cell repertoire shifted as pregnancy progressed.

The germline V gene specifies SGHRS as CDR1 and YFSETQ as CDR2. Including the terminal cysteine and phenylalanine, the CDR3 comprises 16 residues. The DNA shown is the 48-base CDR3, in frame from base 1. V was cut back by 0 bases and J by 0 bases, leaving a gap of 12 bases between them. Libraries were prepared through the immunoSEQ multiplex PCR assay. This is the immuneACCESS table as TCRdb keeps it, with only in-frame sequences that have V and J called. A part of the clones is gone; compared with another copy, unresolved V genes explain less than half, and the rest is unexplained. The sample profile shows under 85,000 clones; about nine tenths of them were found once. The top ten constitute more than 1.4% of the sample.

The sequence links TRBV5-1 to TRBJ1-2; TRBD1 is a weak D gene call, 5 bases matching. This sample comprised peripheral blood, obtained in the third trimester of pregnancy. This sequence originates from a female donor with multiple sclerosis, enrolled in a pregnancy study. The CDR3 reads as follows: CASSLGQSTTNYGYTF. The DNA is TGCGCCAGCAGCTTGGGACAGTCTACCACTAACTATGGCTACACCTTC.